This is a list of T cell receptor beta chains from one sample in a study of blood T cell repertoires in COVID-19. Only in-frame clones appear in the TCRdb table, and some are missing; sequencing was by immunoSEQ multiplex PCR. The sample has around 400,000 clones; more than 70% are singletons. Sequenced material: peripheral blood. The receptors derive from a woman in her 30s with COVID-19, enrolled during active disease. Each CDR3 is given with its conserved first and last residue. The D gene is left open where the match is weak. Clone size is not always given. Where it is, it says once, few, many or a class for expanded clones.

cdr3_aa,cdr3_nt,j_call,clone_size,v_call,d_call
CASSQVPGAGSNQPQHF,TGCGCCAGCAGCCAAGTTCCAGGGGCTGGGAGCAATCAGCCCCAGCATTTT,TRBJ1-5,.,TRBV4-1,.
CASSRGGLNTEAFF,TGCGCCAGCAGCCGCGGGGGCTTGAACACTGAAGCTTTCTTT,TRBJ1-1,.,TRBV4-1,.
CASSQGAGEGYEQYF,TGTGCCAGCAGCCAAGGGGCGGGAGAAGGCTACGAGCAGTACTTC,TRBJ2-7,once,TRBV3-1/TRBV3-2,TRBD2
CASSVTRSYEQYF,TGTGCCAGCAGCGTAACTAGAAGCTACGAGCAGTACTTC,TRBJ2-7,.,TRBV9,.
CASSLRVNNEQFF,TGTGCCAGCAGCTTGAGAGTAAACAATGAGCAGTTCTTC,TRBJ2-1,.,TRBV5-5,.
CSVSGVSGNTIYF,TGCAGCGTCTCAGGGGTATCTGGAAACACCATATATTTT,TRBJ1-3,once,TRBV29-1,.
CASSSGGTDISYEQYF,TGTGCCAGCAGCTCAGGGGGGACGGACATATCCTACGAGCAGTACTTC,TRBJ2-7,.,TRBV5-4,.
CASSLSGPGNQPQHF,TGTGCCAGCAGCTTATCAGGGCCCGGCAATCAGCCCCAGCATTTT,TRBJ1-5,.,TRBV7-8,.
CASSLGGEKLFF,TGTGCCAGCAGTTTGGGAGGGGAAAAACTGTTTTTT,TRBJ1-4,few,TRBV12-3/TRBV12-4,.
CASSEPPQGVAAAYEQYF,TGCGCCAGCAGTGAGCCCCCCCAGGGGGTAGCCGCTGCCTACGAGCAGTACTTC,TRBJ2-7,once,TRBV10-2,TRBD1
CASSSKAPAGLEQYF,TGTGCCAGCAGCTCCAAGGCCCCTGCAGGCTTAGAGCAGTACTTC,TRBJ2-7,.,TRBV11-2,.
CASSDRTGLSPLHF,TGTGCCAGCAGTGACCGGACAGGGCTTTCACCCCTCCACTTT,TRBJ1-6,few,TRBV6-1,TRBD1
CASSLHSGYEQYF,TGTGCCAGCAGCCTCCATAGCGGCTACGAGCAGTACTTC,TRBJ2-7,.,TRBV11-1,.
CASSLNGGREQFF,TGTGCCAGCAGTTTAAACGGGGGAAGAGAGCAGTTCTTC,TRBJ2-1,once,TRBV28,.
CASSSYTEQFF,TGTGCCAGCAGTTCCTATACTGAGCAGTTCTTC,TRBJ2-1,.,TRBV28,.
CASSAGLSTYEQYF,TGTGCCAGCAGTGCGGGACTCTCCACCTACGAGCAGTACTTC,TRBJ2-7,.,TRBV6-2/TRBV6-3,.
CASSEAADRRSYEQYF,TGTGCCAGCAGTGAAGCCGCCGACAGGCGTTCCTACGAGCAGTACTTC,TRBJ2-7,.,TRBV2,.
CSASLADEQFF,TGCAGCGCCAGCCTAGCGGATGAGCAGTTCTTC,TRBJ2-1,.,TRBV29-1,TRBD2